Following are 5 T cell receptor beta chains from one sample sequenced in a study of cytomegalovirus exposure and HLA in healthy donors. 60 Vbeta and 13 Jbeta primers were used in PCR. TCRdb's copy holds only in-frame clones and misses some; the assay was immunoSEQ multiplex PCR. The sample holds fewer than 120,000 clones, 78% seen once. Input material: PBMCs. The receptor source for this set is a woman aged 30 to 39 in good health and CMV-seronegative.

This clone has a single count. The chain combines TRBV5-4 with TRBJ1-6; D gene ambiguous. This CDR3 has 12 residues. The germline CDR1 and CDR2 sequences are SGHNT and YYREEE (reference sequence). V gave up 7 bases and J gave up 6 bases, with 8 bases separating them. The CDR3 sequence is CASGFGNSPLHF. The CDR3 coding sequence is TGTGCCAGCGGTTTCGGTAATTCACCCCTCCACTTT. Filled out from reference TRBV5-4 and TRBJ1-6, the complete variable domain reads ETGVTQSPTHLIKTRGQQVTLRCSSQSGHNTVSWYQQALGQGPQFIFQYYREEENGRGNFPPRFSGLQFPNYSSELNVNALELDDSALYLCASGFGNSPLHFGNGTRLTVT.

V is TRBV5-6 and J is TRBJ2-1; D remains ambiguous. There are 12 residues in the CDR3. CDR1 is SGHDT, CDR2 YYEEEE, per germline. Trimming left V 6 bases short and J 0 bases short, with 4 bases between. In DNA form, the CDR3 reads TGTGCCAGCACGAGCTCCTACAATGAGCAGTTCTTC. Translated: CASTSSYNEQFF. Variable domain in full (rest from reference TRBV5-6 and TRBJ2-1): DAGVTQSPTHLIKTRGQQVTLRCSPKSGHDTVSWYQQALGQGPQFIFQYYEEEERQRGNFPDRFSGHQFPNYSSELNVNALLLGDSALYLCASTSSYNEQFFGPGTRLTVL.

The chain employs TRBV6-1 and TRBJ2-5, with D perhaps TRBD1 (7 bases). V was pared by 7 bases and J by 0 bases, with 12 bases between. Germline-derived CDR1 and CDR2 are MNHNS and SASEGT. The CDR3 is made up of 14 amino acids. CDR3 sequence (DNA): TGTGCCAGCATCCAGGGGGACTACCAAGAGACCCAGTACTTC. Its protein product is CASIQGDYQETQYF.

This clone was seen only a few times. CDR3 DNA: TGTGCCAGCAGCCAAGTGGGGCGGGGGAACACTGAAGCTTTCTTT. Translating gives CASSQVGRGNTEAFF. The J gene is TRBJ1-1, the V gene TRBV14, with D perhaps matching TRBD1 (5 bases). CDR1 SGHDN and CDR2 FVKESK come from the germline V gene. This CDR3 has 15 amino acids. V was clipped by 1 base and J by 1 base, with 10 bases between them. The full variable domain, with the rest looked up from reference TRBV14 and TRBJ1-1, is EAGVTQFPSHSVIEKGQTVTLRCDPISGHDNLYWYRRVMGKEIKFLLHFVKESKQDESGMPNNRFLAERTGGTYSTLKVQPAELEDSGVYFCASSQVGRGNTEAFFGQGTRLTVV.

The chain employs TRBV18 and TRBJ2-7, with 10 bases that match TRBD2. With V trimmed by 0 bases and J by 5 bases, 10 bases remained unmatched. The germline V gene has CDR1 KGHSH and CDR2 LQKENI. There are 17 residues in the CDR3. DNA for the CDR3: TGTGCCAGCTCACCACCGATTCTAGCGGGAGACCGGAACGAGCAGTACTTC. Its protein is CASSPPILAGDRNEQYF.